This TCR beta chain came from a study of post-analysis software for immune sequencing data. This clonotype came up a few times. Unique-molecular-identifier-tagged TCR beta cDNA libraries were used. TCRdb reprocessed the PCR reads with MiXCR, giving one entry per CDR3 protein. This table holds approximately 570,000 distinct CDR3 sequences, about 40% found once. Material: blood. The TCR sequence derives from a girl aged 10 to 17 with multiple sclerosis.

The CDR3 loop reads CASSSYGEVINEQFF. The CDR3 DNA follows: TGTGCCAGCAGCTCTTATGGGGAGGTGATCAATGAGCAGTTCTTC. The rearrangement joins TRBV3-1 to TRBJ2-1, with TRBD2 as a possible D gene (6 bases). The germline V gene encodes CDR1 LGHDT and CDR2 YNNKEL (reference sequence). The CDR3 spans 15 residues. Trimming pared 5 bases from V and 6 bases from J, leaving 17 bases between.